Sequencing of this T cell receptor (beta chain) was carried out in a study of cytomegalovirus exposure and HLA in healthy donors. Study summary: Around 85 million unique TCR sequences came from HLA-typed donors in an early release. The study placed 70% to 85% of its 398 genotyped donors in the Caucasian-associated ancestry cluster. Overall study results and limits: A prior analysis recorded that most TCR beta V segments were productive about 87% or about 30% of the time.

In the PCR, 60 Vbeta and 13 Jbeta primers were used. TCRdb's table, derived via immunoSEQ multiplex PCR, lists solely in-frame clones and lacks some. The sample contains fewer than 110,000 clones, over 80% of which appear only once. About this clone: The target antigen is unknown.

Sequencing was performed on PBMCs. The receptor was derived from a young man in good health and CMV-seropositive.

CDR3 sequence reads: CASSVSPRGAENIQYF. DNA for the CDR3: TGTGCCAGCAGCGTATCACCCCGGGGGGCTGAAAACATTCAGTACTTC. The chain combines TRBV9 with TRBJ2-4; D may be TRBD2 (7 bases). Looked up from germline, CDR1 is SGDLS and CDR2 is YYNGEE. This CDR3 has 16 amino acids. V was clipped by 1 base and J by 5 bases, with 16 bases between them.